A single sample gave rise to the 23 T cell receptor beta chains below, sequenced in a study of blood T cell repertoires in COVID-19. Assay used: immunoSEQ multiplex PCR; TCRdb lists only in-frame clones, some missing. In the table there are a few hundred thousand clones, 87% of which are singletons. The sequenced sample consisted of PBMCs or T cells enriched from blood (not recorded which). These receptors were obtained from a woman aged 50 to 60 who had recovered from COVID-19.

The gene calls are TRBV24-1 and TRBJ2-5; 13 bases line up with TRBD2. The germline gives CDR1 KGHDR, CDR2 SFDVKD. The CDR3 length is 16 residues. V lost 2 bases and J lost 3; bases outside the gene matches: 2. The CDR3 sequence: CATSDSGTSGEETQYF. The CDR3 DNA follows: TGTGCCACCAGTGATTCCGGGACTAGCGGGGAAGAGACCCAGTACTTC.

This clone has just a few counts. The chain employs TRBV10-3 and TRBJ2-1; maybe TRBD1 (6 bases). CDR1 and CDR2 from the germline V gene are ENHRY and SYGVKD. The CDR3 consists of 14 residues. V was pared by 0 bases and J by 8 bases, with 11 bases between. Written as DNA, the CDR3 is TGTGCCATCAGTGAGTCGCCCAGGGGCGATGAGCAGTTCTTC. The encoded protein is CAISESPRGDEQFF.

The gene calls are TRBV2 and TRBJ1-1; D remains ambiguous. V was shortened by 6 bases and J by 1 base, with 6 bases between the two germline ends. The CDR3 has 12 residues. Germline values: CDR1 SNHLY, CDR2 FYNNEI. The CDR3 bases are TGTGCCAGCAGCGAGGCGAACACTGAAGCTTTCTTT. Its translation: CASSEANTEAFF.

The chain combines TRBV2 with TRBJ1-2, with TRBD1 identical over 7 bases. V lost 6 bases to trimming and J lost 4 bases; unmatched junction nucleotides: 11. Germline assignment: CDR1 SNHLY and CDR2 FYNNEI. There are 15 residues in the CDR3. The CDR3 reads CASSRNQGGPYGYTF. DNA for the CDR3: TGTGCCAGCAGCAGAAACCAGGGGGGTCCCTATGGCTACACCTTC.

The CDR3 DNA sequence: TGTGCCAGCAGACTTGCACCGAACACTGAAGCTTTCTTT. Residues: CASRLAPNTEAFF. The V and J genes are TRBV27 and TRBJ1-1; D is uncertain. Germline V gives CDR1 MNHEY, CDR2 SMNVEV (reference sequence). Trimming took off 6 bases at V and 1 base at J, with 9 bases between the two ends. This CDR3 is built from 13 residues.

For the CDR3, the DNA is TGTGCCAGCAGTCGGAGGCAGGGGGCTGTATTGGATGGCTACACCTTC. The encoded protein is CASSRRQGAVLDGYTF. The V and J genes are TRBV11-1 and TRBJ1-2; 8 nucleotides match TRBD1. The CDR3 is 16 amino acids. With V trimmed by 6 bases and J by 6 bases, 15 bases remained unmatched. Germline V CDR1 and CDR2: SGHAT, FQDESV (reference sequence).

The chain has TRBV5-1 and TRBJ1-1; D perhaps matches TRBD1 (6 bases). CDR3 length: 15 amino acids. Germline CDR1 SGHRS, CDR2 YFSETQ. The V end was cut by 0 bases, the J end by 0 bases, with 9 bases between. The CDR3 nucleotides are TGCGCCAGCAGCTTGGGGACAGCAATGAACACTGAAGCTTTCTTT. This gives the protein CASSLGTAMNTEAFF.

The chain combines TRBV7-9 with TRBJ1-2; weak D call: TRBD1 (6 bases). V was pared by 5 bases and J by 0 bases, with 16 bases between. CDR3 size: 16 residues. The germline gives CDR1 SEHNR, CDR2 FQNEAQ (reference sequence). CDR3 bases: TGTGCCAGCAGCACCTTCCCTGGGACATCTAACTATGGCTACACCTTC. Its translation is CASSTFPGTSNYGYTF.

As for this clone: At one end the junction does not follow the germline gene, possibly because of a read error. The rearrangement links TRBV5-1 to TRBJ2-1; 11 bases match TRBD1. This CDR3 spans 16 amino acids. Germline CDR1 is SGHRS and CDR2 is YFSETQ. CDR3 sequence: CASSLGQGVYGNEQFF. The DNA of the CDR3 is TGCGCCAGCAGTTTGGGACAGGGGGTTTATGGAAATGAGCAGTTCTTC.

A few counts support this clone. This chain links TRBV7-9 with TRBJ2-1; 13 positions agree with TRBD2. Losses at the gene ends were 2 bases for V and 8 bases for J; bases not matched to a gene: 15. Germline lookup yields CDR1 SEHNR and CDR2 FQNEAQ (reference sequence). This CDR3 is built from 19 residues. Here the CDR3 reads CASSLPLHGTSGVVDEQFF. The CDR3 DNA reads as TGTGCCAGCAGCTTACCCCTCCATGGGACTAGCGGGGTGGTCGATGAGCAGTTCTTC. The variable domain in full, with the rest retrieved from reference TRBV7-9 and TRBJ2-1, is DTGVSQNPRHKITKRGQNVTFRCDPISEHNRLYWYRQTLGQGPEFLTYFQNEAQLEKSRLLSDRFSAERPKGSFSTLEIQRTEQGDSAMYLCASSLPLHGTSGVVDEQFFGPGTRLTVL.

The chain joins TRBV3-1 (or the pseudogene TRBV3-2) to TRBJ2-3, with D maybe TRBD2 (5 bases). This CDR3 spans 15 amino acids. CDR1 and CDR2 (germline): LGHDT, YNNKEL (reference sequence). Trimming pared 4 bases from V and 3 bases from J, leaving 14 bases between. The CDR3 nucleotides are TGTGCCAGCAGCCCCCGGGATTCGTTAACAGATACGCAGTATTTT. Protein: CASSPRDSLTDTQYF.

This chain joins TRBV7-2 and TRBJ1-6, with D possibly being TRBD1 (6 bases). This CDR3 is built from 14 residues. Germline V gene data show CDR1 as SGHTA and CDR2 as FQGNSA. Trimming pared 4 bases from V and 5 bases from J, leaving 9 bases between. CDR3 amino acids: CASSSGTHNSPLHF. The CDR3 region has the DNA TGTGCCAGCAGCTCCGGGACACATAATTCACCCCTCCACTTT.

The V call is TRBV12-5, the J call TRBJ2-5; D unresolved. Trimming cost V 3 bases and J 5 bases, with 10 bases left between them. Germline CDR1 reads LGHNT; CDR2 reads FRNRAP. The CDR3 runs to 13 residues. The chain's CDR3 is CASGLVGHETQYF. The DNA for the CDR3 is TGTGCTAGTGGTTTAGTGGGCCATGAGACCCAGTACTTC.

The genes are TRBV7-2 and TRBJ2-7, with 9 nucleotides matching TRBD2. Germline loops: CDR1 SGHTA, CDR2 FQGNSA. This CDR3 is 16 amino acids long. After removal of 1 base from V and 0 bases from J, the junction contained 4 bases not matched to a gene. CDR3 sequence: CASSLGPAGGSYEQYF. In nucleotides, the CDR3 is TGTGCCAGCAGCTTAGGCCCAGCGGGGGGCTCCTACGAGCAGTACTTC.

This chain uses TRBV23-1 with TRBJ2-1; D call uncertain. TRBV23-1 is noted as an ORF with a role that remains uncertain. The CDR3 is made up of 17 amino acids. Trimming stripped 4 bases from V and 1 base from J, with 17 bases between. In DNA, the CDR3 is TGCGCCAGCAGTCGAATACCTAGACCCCCGTCCTACAATGAGCAGTTCTTC. This sequence encodes CASSRIPRPPSYNEQFF.

The CDR3 bases are TGTGCCAGCAGTGACTACCCAGGCCAGCCCCAGCATTTT. This sequence encodes CASSDYPGQPQHF. J is TRBJ1-5 and V is TRBV2, with D uncertain. The V gene lost 3 bases and the J gene lost 7 bases, with 10 bases spanning the gap. This CDR3 is built from 13 residues. Germline CDR1 and CDR2: SNHLY and FYNNEI.

The chain links TRBV7-9 to TRBJ1-5; D is undetermined. This CDR3 has 12 residues. V lost 3 bases and J 3 bases, leaving 3 bases between the germline ends. Germline assignment: CDR1 SEHNR and CDR2 FQNEAQ (reference sequence). The CDR3 region is CASSFNNQPQHF. CDR3 nucleotide sequence: TGTGCCAGCAGCTTTAACAATCAGCCCCAGCATTTT.

This chain uses TRBV19 with TRBJ1-5; D is unresolved. V was shortened by 0 bases and J by 7 bases, with 16 bases between the two germline ends. CDR1 is LNHDA and CDR2 is SQIVND in the germline V gene (reference sequence). The CDR3 loop spans 16 amino acids. The CDR3 sequence: CASSIDWVSDEQPQHF. The CDR3 coding sequence is TGTGCCAGTAGTATAGACTGGGTAAGCGACGAACAGCCCCAGCATTTT.

This clone was recorded once. DNA for the CDR3: TGTGCCAGCAGCTACCCCCCCGGAACAAGGGGGTCGTCCTACGAGCAGTACTTC. It yields the protein CASSYPPGTRGSSYEQYF. V and J are TRBV5-6 and TRBJ2-7; possible D gene TRBD1, 6 bases. CDR1 is SGHDT, CDR2 YYEEEE, per germline. The V gene lost 3 bases and the J gene lost 1 base, with 23 bases spanning the gap. The CDR3 loop spans 18 amino acids.

The chain couples TRBV9 to TRBJ1-4; 7 nucleotides agree with TRBD1. In germline, CDR1 is SGDLS, CDR2 YYNGEE. The CDR3 is 16 amino acids. With V trimmed by 7 bases and J by 3 bases, 12 bases remained unmatched. The CDR3, as DNA: TGTGCCAGCGCGCCGGGACAGAGTATCGCTAATGAAAAACTGTTTTTT. It encodes CASAPGQSIANEKLFF.

Remarks on this clone: Other DNA variants within this sample encode the same CDR3. The chain is built from TRBV7-9 and TRBJ2-2; no reliable D call. Germline values: CDR1 SEHNR, CDR2 FQNEAQ (reference sequence). The CDR3 has 13 amino acids. Trimming left V 5 bases short and J 3 bases short, with 7 bases between. The CDR3 DNA sequence: TGTGCCAGCAGCCCGCGTTACACCGGGGAGCTGTTTTTT. Protein sequence: CASSPRYTGELFF.

CDR3 DNA: TGCGCCAGCAGCTTGGCGACAGGGGGCAATACTGAAGCTTTCTTT. This sequence encodes CASSLATGGNTEAFF. The chain carries TRBV5-1 and TRBJ1-1, with 10 bases identical to TRBD1. Germline V CDR1 and CDR2: SGHRS, YFSETQ. V was clipped by 0 bases and J by 5 bases; unmatched bases: 4. CDR3 length: 15 amino acids. Full variable domain (outside the CDR3, taken from reference TRBV5-1 and TRBJ1-1): KAGVTQTPRYLIKTRGQQVTLSCSPISGHRSVSWYQQTPGQGLQFLFEYFSETQRNKGNFPGRFSGRQFSNSRSEMNVSTLELGDSALYLCASSLATGGNTEAFFGQGTRLTVV.

The chain employs TRBV6-2 or TRBV6-3 and TRBJ1-5, with TRBD1 matching 10 bases. The V gene's germline CDR1 is MNHEY and CDR2 SVGEGT. The junction had 10 bases not matched to a gene; V was cut back by 5 bases and J by 6 bases. This CDR3 spans 16 amino acids. The CDR3 protein is CASSHLGTGEFQPQHF. The DNA of the CDR3 is TGTGCCAGCAGTCACCTAGGGACAGGGGAATTTCAGCCCCAGCATTTT.